This TCR beta chain was sequenced in a study of STAT5B mutations in CD4+ large granular lymphocyte leukemia. Study-wide results and limits: CD4-sorted patient repertoires seemed more clonal than healthy CD4+ repertoires.

This clone has just a few counts. Its target is unknown. The protocol was immunoSEQ multiplex PCR, while the TCRdb copy is restricted to in-frame clones and leaves out a portion. The sample shows 30,000 to 40,000 clones, about 70% of them seen only once. This sequence originates from a human donor in good health. Material for sequencing was CD4+ T cells from blood buffy coats.

CDR3 DNA: TGTGCCATCGGGGCCAGGGCCCGGGAAAAACTGTTTTTT. Residues: CAIGARAREKLFF. V is TRBV10-3 and J is TRBJ1-4, with D tentatively TRBD1 (5 bases). Germline V CDR1 and CDR2: ENHRY, SYGVKD. The CDR3 is made up of 13 amino acids. V shed 8 bases and J shed 8 bases, with 15 bases lying between them.